Only one count was recorded for the clone carrying this T cell receptor (beta chain). Produced via immunoSEQ multiplex PCR; TCRdb's table is partial and in-frame only. The data contain 1,400,000 or so clones, approximately 98.5% of them seen just once; the ten biggest clones take up around 0.33%. These data belong to a study of shared clonotypes between healthy human individuals. Donors comprised healthy HIV-negative adults lacking recent acute infections or vaccinations. CDR3 size: 16 residues. Germline V gene data show CDR1 as MDHEN and CDR2 as SYDVKM. Trimming left V 3 bases short and J 2 bases short, with 14 bases between.

J is TRBJ1-5 and V is TRBV28; possible D gene TRBD1, 6 bases. The TCR sequence derives from a man under 40 in good health. The sample comprised naive CD4+ T cells sorted from blood. The subset: CD45RA+ positively selected. The CDR3 reads CASSFPGAKGNQPQHF. CDR3 sequence (DNA): TGTGCCAGCAGTTTCCCGGGGGCGAAAGGCAATCAGCCCCAGCATTTT.